A single sample is the source of the 9 T cell receptor beta chains below, sequenced in a study of cytomegalovirus exposure and HLA in healthy donors. Use of 60 Vbeta and 13 Jbeta primers characterized the PCR. Clones were read by immunoSEQ multiplex PCR, and TCRdb kept only the in-frame ones, dropping some. This sample has around 180,000 clones, with roughly 80% found just once. Sequenced material: PBMCs. The receptors stem from a young man in good health and CMV-seropositive.

This clone was counted between two and nine times. This chain links TRBV6-1 with TRBJ2-7, with TRBD1 matching 7 bases. The CDR3 length is 12 residues. Germline V gives CDR1 MNHNS, CDR2 SASEGT. Trimming cost V 7 bases and J 5 bases; bases outside gene matches: 5. This chain's CDR3 is CASKSTGDEQYF. CDR3 DNA sequence: TGTGCCAGCAAATCTACAGGGGACGAGCAGTACTTC.

About this clone: At one boundary the junction diverges from the germline segment, which might be a read error. V usage is TRBV7-9 and J usage is TRBJ2-4; 8 nucleotides match TRBD1. Germline V gene lookup returns CDR1 SEHNR and CDR2 FQNEAQ (reference sequence). The CDR3 runs 16 residues. The CDR3 spells CASSLATGDDKNIQHF. The CDR3 DNA sequence: TGTGCCAGCAGCTTAGCGACAGGGGATGACAAAAACATTCAGCACTTC.

V usage is TRBV5-1 and J usage is TRBJ2-3, with 9 bases fitting TRBD2. V gave up 2 bases and J gave up 2 bases; unmatched junction bases: 6. Germline assignment: CDR1 SGHRS and CDR2 YFSETQ. This CDR3 is built from 16 residues. Here the CDR3 reads CASSFRLAGLTDTQYF. In nucleotides, the CDR3 is TGCGCCAGCAGCTTTAGGCTAGCGGGGCTCACAGATACGCAGTATTTT.

This clone was seen once. V usage is TRBV7-2 and J usage is TRBJ1-1; 9 bases match TRBD1. The V segment lost 8 bases and the J segment 5 bases; nucleotides outside the gene matches: 15. The CDR3 covers 16 residues. Germline loops: CDR1 SGHTA, CDR2 FQGNSA. The CDR3 region is CASGISRGQGWTEAFF. The CDR3 DNA reads as TGTGCCAGCGGCATCAGCCGGGGACAGGGTTGGACTGAAGCTTTCTTT. Looking up the rest from reference TRBV7-2 and TRBJ1-1 gives the full variable domain: GAGVSQSPSNKVTEKGKDVELRCDPISGHTALYWYRQSLGQGLEFLIYFQGNSAPDKSGLPSDRFSAERTGGSVSTLTIQRTQQEDSAVYLCASGISRGQGWTEAFFGQGTRLTVV.

This rearrangement joins TRBV29-1 to TRBJ1-1, with 10 bases matching TRBD1. The ends lost 6 bases at V and 3 bases at J; junction bases unmatched: 4. Germline CDR1 and CDR2: SQVTM and ANQGSEA. CDR3 length equals 13 residues. The CDR3 protein is CSVGTGDHTEAFF. Here the CDR3 DNA reads TGCAGCGTCGGGACAGGGGATCACACTGAAGCTTTCTTT.

The V call is TRBV5-1, the J call TRBJ1-1; no reliable D call. The CDR3 is 14 amino acids. V shed 1 base and J shed 1 base, with 8 bases lying between them. Germline CDR1 reads SGHRS; CDR2 reads YFSETQ. CDR3 in amino acids: CASSLFGPNTEAFF. CDR3 DNA: TGCGCCAGCAGCTTGTTTGGCCCGAACACTGAAGCTTTCTTT.

In its sample, this clone was seen a few times. The chain joins TRBV4-3 to TRBJ1-2; D ambiguous. The CDR3 loop spans 15 amino acids. Germline V gene data show CDR1 as LGHNA and CDR2 as YSLEER. V lost 0 bases to trimming and J lost 4 bases, with 12 bases between them. The CDR3 DNA is TGCGCCAGCAGCCAAGATCGGGTCTCCCTCTATGGCTACACCTTC. Translation gives CASSQDRVSLYGYTF.

This sequence joins TRBV11-2 and TRBJ2-2; D remains ambiguous. The CDR3 is 13 amino acids. Trimming shortened V by 1 base and J by 6 bases, and 6 bases separated the two germline ends. Germline V gene data show CDR1 as SGHAT and CDR2 as FQNNGV. CDR3 DNA sequence: TGTGCCAGCAGCTTAGTAGGAGCCGGGGAGCTGTTTTTT. Protein product: CASSLVGAGELFF.

This clone was detected once. The rearrangement joins TRBV7-3 to TRBJ2-7, with D perhaps TRBD2 (5 bases). The length of the CDR3 is 15 residues. Germline V gives CDR1 SGHTA, CDR2 FQGTGA. Trimming removed 10 bases at V and 0 bases at J, with 19 bases between. The CDR3 protein is CATAEGPSISYEQYF. The CDR3, as DNA: TGTGCCACCGCCGAGGGCCCGTCCATCTCCTACGAGCAGTACTTC.